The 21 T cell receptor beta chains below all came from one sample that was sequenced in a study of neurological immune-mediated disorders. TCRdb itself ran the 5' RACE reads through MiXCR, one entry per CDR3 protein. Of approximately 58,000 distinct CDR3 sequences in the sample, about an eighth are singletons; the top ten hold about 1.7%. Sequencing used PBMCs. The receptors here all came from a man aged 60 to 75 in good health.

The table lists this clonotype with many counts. The CDR3, as DNA: TGTGCCATCAGTGAAGGGGAAGGCAATCAGCCCCAGCATTTT. The encoded protein is CAISEGEGNQPQHF. The chain employs TRBV10-3 and TRBJ1-5; possible D gene TRBD1, 5 bases. V lost 3 bases and J 2 bases, leaving 8 bases between the germline ends. The germline gives CDR1 ENHRY, CDR2 SYGVKD. CDR3 length: 14 residues.

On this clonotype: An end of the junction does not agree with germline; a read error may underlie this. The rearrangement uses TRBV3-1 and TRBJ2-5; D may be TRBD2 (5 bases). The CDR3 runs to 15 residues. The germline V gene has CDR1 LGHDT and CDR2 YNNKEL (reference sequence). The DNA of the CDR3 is TGTGCCAGAAGCCAGGACGCCCCGGGAAGAGAGACCCAGTACTTC. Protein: CARSQDAPGRETQYF.

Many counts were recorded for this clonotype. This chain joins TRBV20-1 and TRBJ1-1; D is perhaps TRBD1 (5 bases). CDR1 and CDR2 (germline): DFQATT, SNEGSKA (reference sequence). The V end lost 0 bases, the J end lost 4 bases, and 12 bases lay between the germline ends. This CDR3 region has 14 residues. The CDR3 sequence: CSARDPRGGTEAFF. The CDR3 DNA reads TGCAGTGCTAGAGACCCTAGGGGAGGCACTGAAGCTTTCTTT.

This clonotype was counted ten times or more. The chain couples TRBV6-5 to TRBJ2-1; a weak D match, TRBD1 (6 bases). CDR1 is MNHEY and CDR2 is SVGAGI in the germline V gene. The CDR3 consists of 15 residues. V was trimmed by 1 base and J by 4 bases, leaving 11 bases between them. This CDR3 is CASSYYQGLYNEQFF. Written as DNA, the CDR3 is TGTGCCAGCAGTTACTACCAGGGGCTATACAATGAGCAGTTCTTC.

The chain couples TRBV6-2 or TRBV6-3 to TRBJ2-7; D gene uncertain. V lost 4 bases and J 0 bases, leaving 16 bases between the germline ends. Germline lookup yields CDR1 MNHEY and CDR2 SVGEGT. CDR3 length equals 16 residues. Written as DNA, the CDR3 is TGTGCCAGCAGTTCCCGGGTAGCAAGTCCCTCCTACGAGCAGTACTTC. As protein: CASSSRVASPSYEQYF.

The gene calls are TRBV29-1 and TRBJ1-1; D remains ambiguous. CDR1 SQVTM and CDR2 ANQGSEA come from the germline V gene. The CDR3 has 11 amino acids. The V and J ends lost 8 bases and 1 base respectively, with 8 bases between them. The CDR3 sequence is CSLSQNTEAFF. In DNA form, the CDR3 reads TGCAGCTTATCACAGAACACTGAAGCTTTCTTT.

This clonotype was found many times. The CDR3 region is CASSSWVQRDTQYF. In nucleotides, the CDR3 is TGTGCCAGCAGCTCCTGGGTTCAGCGGGATACGCAGTATTTT. The chain couples TRBV7-2 to TRBJ2-3, with D possibly TRBD2 on 5 matching bases. V lost 4 bases and J 6 bases, leaving 14 bases between the germline ends. Looked up from germline, CDR1 is SGHTA and CDR2 is FQGNSA. The CDR3 extends over 14 amino acids.

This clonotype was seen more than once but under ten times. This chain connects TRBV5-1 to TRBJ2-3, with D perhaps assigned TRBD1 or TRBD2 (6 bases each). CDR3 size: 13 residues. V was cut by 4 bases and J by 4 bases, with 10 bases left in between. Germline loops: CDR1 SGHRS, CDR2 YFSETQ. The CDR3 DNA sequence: TGCGCCAGCAGCCTGAGGGGGGCAGATACGCAGTATTTT. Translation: CASSLRGADTQYF. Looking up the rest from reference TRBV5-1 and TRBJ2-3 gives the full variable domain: KAGVTQTPRYLIKTRGQQVTLSCSPISGHRSVSWYQQTPGQGLQFLFEYFSETQRNKGNFPGRFSGRQFSNSRSEMNVSTLELGDSALYLCASSLRGADTQYFGPGTRLTVL.

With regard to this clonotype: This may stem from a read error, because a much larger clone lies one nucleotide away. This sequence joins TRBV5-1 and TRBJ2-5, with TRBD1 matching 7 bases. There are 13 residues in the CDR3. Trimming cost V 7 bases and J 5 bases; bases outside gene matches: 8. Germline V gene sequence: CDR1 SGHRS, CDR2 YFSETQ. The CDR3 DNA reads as TGCGCCAGCGTGACAGGGTCTGGCGAGACCCAGTACTTC. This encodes CASVTGSGETQYF.

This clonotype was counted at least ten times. The CDR3 DNA is TGTGCCAGCAGCTCTAAAGGGACAGAGAATCAGCCCCAGCATTTT. Its protein product is CASSSKGTENQPQHF. The rearrangement links TRBV12-3 or TRBV12-4 to TRBJ1-5; 7 bases line up with TRBD1. The trim removed 6 bases at V and 4 bases at J, leaving 9 bases unmatched. The CDR3 spans 15 residues.

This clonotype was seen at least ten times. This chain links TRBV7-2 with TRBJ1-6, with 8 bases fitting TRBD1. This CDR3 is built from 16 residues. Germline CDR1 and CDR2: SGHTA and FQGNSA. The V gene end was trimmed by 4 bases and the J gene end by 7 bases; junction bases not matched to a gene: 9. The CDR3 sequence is CASSSFPGQANSPLHF. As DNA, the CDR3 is TGTGCCAGCAGCTCATTTCCGGGACAGGCAAATTCACCCCTCCACTTT.

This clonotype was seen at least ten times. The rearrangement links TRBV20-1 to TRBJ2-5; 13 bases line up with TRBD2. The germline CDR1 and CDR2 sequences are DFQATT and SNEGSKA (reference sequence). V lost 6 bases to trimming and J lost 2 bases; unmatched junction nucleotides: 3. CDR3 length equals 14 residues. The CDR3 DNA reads TGCAGTGCCACTAGCGGGGGGGGACAAGAGACCCAGTACTTC. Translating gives CSATSGGGQETQYF.

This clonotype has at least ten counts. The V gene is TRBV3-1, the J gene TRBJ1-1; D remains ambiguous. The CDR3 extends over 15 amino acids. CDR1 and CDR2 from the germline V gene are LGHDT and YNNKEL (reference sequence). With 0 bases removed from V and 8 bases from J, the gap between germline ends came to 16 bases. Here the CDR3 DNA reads TGTGCCAGCAGCCAAGAGGGTCAACAGAACCCAGAAGCTTTCTTT. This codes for CASSQEGQQNPEAFF.

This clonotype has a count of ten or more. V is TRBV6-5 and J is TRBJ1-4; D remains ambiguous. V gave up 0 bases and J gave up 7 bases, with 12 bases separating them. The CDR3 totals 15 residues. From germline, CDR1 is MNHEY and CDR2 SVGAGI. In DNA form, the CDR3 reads TGTGCCAGCAGTTACTCGGGAAGGTCTAGTGAAAAACTGTTTTTT. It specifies CASSYSGRSSEKLFF.

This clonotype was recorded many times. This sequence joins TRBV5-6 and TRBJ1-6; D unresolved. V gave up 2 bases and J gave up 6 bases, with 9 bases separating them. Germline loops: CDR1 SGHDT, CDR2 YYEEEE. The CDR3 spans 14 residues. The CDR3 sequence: CASSFGLINSPLHF. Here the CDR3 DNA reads TGTGCCAGCAGCTTCGGACTGATTAATTCACCCCTCCACTTT. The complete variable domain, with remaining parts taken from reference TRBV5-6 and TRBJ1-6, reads DAGVTQSPTHLIKTRGQQVTLRCSPKSGHDTVSWYQQALGQGPQFIFQYYEEEERQRGNFPDRFSGHQFPNYSSELNVNALLLGDSALYLCASSFGLINSPLHFGNGTRLTVT.

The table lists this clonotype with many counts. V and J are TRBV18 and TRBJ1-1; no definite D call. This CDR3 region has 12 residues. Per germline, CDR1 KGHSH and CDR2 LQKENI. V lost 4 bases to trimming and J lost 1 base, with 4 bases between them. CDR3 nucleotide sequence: TGTGCCAGCTCACTCGAGAACACTGAAGCTTTCTTT. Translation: CASSLENTEAFF.

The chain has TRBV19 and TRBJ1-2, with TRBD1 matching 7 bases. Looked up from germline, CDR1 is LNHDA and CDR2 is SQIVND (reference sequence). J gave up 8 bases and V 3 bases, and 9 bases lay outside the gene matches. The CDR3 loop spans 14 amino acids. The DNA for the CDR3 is TGTGCCAGTAGTATCGGGGGACAGAGTAGAGGCTACACCTTC. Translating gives CASSIGGQSRGYTF.

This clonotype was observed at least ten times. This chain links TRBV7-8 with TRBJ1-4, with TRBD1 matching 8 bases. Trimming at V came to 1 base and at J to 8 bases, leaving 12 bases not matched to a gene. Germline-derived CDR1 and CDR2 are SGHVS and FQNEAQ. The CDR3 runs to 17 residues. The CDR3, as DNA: TGTGCCAGCAGCTTAGTTGCGTTTTCGGGACAGGAGGAAAAACTGTTTTTT. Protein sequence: CASSLVAFSGQEEKLFF.

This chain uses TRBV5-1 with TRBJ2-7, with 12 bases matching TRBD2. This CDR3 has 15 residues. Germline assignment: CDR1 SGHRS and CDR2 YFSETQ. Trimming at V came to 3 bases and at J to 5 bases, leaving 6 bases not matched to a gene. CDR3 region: CASSSPGLAGNEQYF. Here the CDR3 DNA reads TGCGCCAGCAGCTCCCCGGGACTAGCGGGCAACGAGCAGTACTTC. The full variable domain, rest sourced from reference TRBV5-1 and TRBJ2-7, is KAGVTQTPRYLIKTRGQQVTLSCSPISGHRSVSWYQQTPGQGLQFLFEYFSETQRNKGNFPGRFSGRQFSNSRSEMNVSTLELGDSALYLCASSSPGLAGNEQYFGPGTRLTVT.

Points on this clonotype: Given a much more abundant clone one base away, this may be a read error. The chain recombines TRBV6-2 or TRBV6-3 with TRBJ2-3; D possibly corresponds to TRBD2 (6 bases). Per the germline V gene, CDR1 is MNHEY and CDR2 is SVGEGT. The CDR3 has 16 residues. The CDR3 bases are TGTGTCAGCACCGAAAGGGACTTCGGTAGCACAGATACGCAGTATTTT. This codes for CVSTERDFGSTDTQYF.

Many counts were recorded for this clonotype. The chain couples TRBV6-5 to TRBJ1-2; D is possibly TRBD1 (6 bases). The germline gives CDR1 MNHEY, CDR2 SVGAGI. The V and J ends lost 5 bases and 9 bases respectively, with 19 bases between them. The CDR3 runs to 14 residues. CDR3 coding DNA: TGTGCCAGCAGTCCCGACAGGCTCGGCATTAGCTACACCTTC. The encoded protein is CASSPDRLGISYTF.